Below, one TCR beta chain is given with its context. What antigen it recognizes has not been identified. There are no base qualities to consult, and no much larger clone falls within one base. Genomic DNA was extracted from sorted cells for sequencing of the TCRbeta CDR3 region. The immunoSEQ Assay was used for sequencing of TCRbeta CDR3 regions. TCRdb took this table from immuneACCESS and kept in-frame rearrangements with V and J called. Such tables lack part of the clones; where checked against another copy, unresolved V genes explain under half of the gap, and the rest is unexplained. In all, the sample holds some 40,000 clones, and about four fifths of those were seen once. The leading ten clones occupy 7.5% to 10% of the sample. The data originate from a study of OX40 agonist ivuxolimab in advanced cancers. Regarding the research as a whole: Ivuxolimab was a fully human IgG2 agonistic monoclonal antibody targeting the costimulatory receptor OX40 (CD134). The paper reports the monotherapy dose-escalation portion (N of about 47 patients) of the phase I ivuxolimab trial. Intravenous ivuxolimab was administered to patients every 2 weeks at six dose levels: 0.01, 0.1, 0.3, 1.5, 3 and 10 mg/kg. The purpose of peripheral TCRbeta sequencing was to test whether ivuxolimab changed TCR sequence diversity and led to clonal T-cell expansion. Of the approximately 54 patients in dose escalation, about 19 had hepatocellular carcinoma, some 15 had melanoma, 9 had renal cell carcinoma and 9 had head and neck cancer. Patients were allowed to have had prior anti-PD-1, anti-PD-L1 or anti-CTLA-4 therapy, and approximately 37% of the dose-escalation patients had been treated with checkpoint inhibitors. Partial responses occurred in three dose-escalation patients, of whom one had hepatocellular carcinoma and two had cutaneous melanoma. In the dose-escalation cohort, over 65% of patients were male, and the mean age was roughly 60 years, with a range of about 20 to 79.

The CDR3 goes from the cysteine to the phenylalanine over 13 residues. Just the 39-base CDR3 DNA is kept, in frame starting at base 1. After removal of 4 bases from V and 9 bases from J, the junction retains 6 bases not matched to a gene. In the germline V gene (reference sequence), CDR1 corresponds to SEHNR and CDR2 to FQNEAQ. Patients with autoimmune disease history or receiving systemic immunosuppression were excluded from the trial. Peripheral blood for TCR sequencing was collected from all dose cohorts at baseline, on cycle 4 day 1, and on cycle 7 day 1. The samples were drawn from a first-in-human, open-label, multicenter phase I dose-escalation trial of ivuxolimab. Adults with locally advanced or metastatic melanoma, renal cell, hepatocellular, or head and neck squamous cell carcinoma were enrolled in the trial. Before TCR sequencing, CD4+ T cells and CD8+ T cells from peripheral blood were sorted into separate populations.

Broad study findings and their caveats: In partial responders in the 0.1-3.0 mg/kg groups, normalized peripheral clonal expansion was found to be among the lowest, especially among CD8+ T cells. After ivuxolimab, CD8+ T cells had more expanded clones than CD4+ T cells on average. At doses from 0.1 to 3.0 mg/kg, clonal expansion was seen in both CD4+ and CD8+ blood T cells between baseline and week 6. Which antigens the clonally expanded peripheral T cells were specific for was not determined. Low levels of normalized T-cell clonal expansion were also seen in some nonresponding patients.

This chain joins TRBV7-9 to TRBJ2-4; TRBD1 fits 7 bases in the junction. This receptor was obtained from an adult with an advanced solid tumor such as melanoma, head and neck, liver or kidney cancer. The specimen comprised CD4+ or CD8+ T cells sorted from blood, sampled in a trial of the OX40 agonist ivuxolimab. The CDR3 has the sequence CASSSGQRSIQYF. The nucleotides are TGTGCCAGCAGCTCGGGACAGAGGAGCATTCAGTACTTC.